The source of this T cell receptor beta chain is a study of regulatory T cells in long-lasting Graves disease. Study results and caveats: Persistent disease preferred TRBV28, TRBJ1-2 and TRBJ2-5.

Building the TCR beta libraries relied on iRepertoire HTBI primers, and CDR3 regions underwent Arm-PCR. TCRdb itself ran the multiplex PCR reads through MiXCR, one entry per CDR3 protein. The sample carries 350,000 to 500,000 distinct CDR3 sequences, around 20% recorded once. Note on this clonotype: Its specificity is unknown.

CDR1 and CDR2 from the germline V gene are MDHEN and SYDVKM. CDR3 length: 12 residues. V was clipped by 8 bases and J by 1 base, with 7 bases between them. This sample's time point: persistent/refractory GD, antithyroid drugs over 5 years with positive TRAb. There was RNA extracted from PBMCs, and the TCR library was made from it. The input for sequencing was peripheral blood mononuclear cells (PBMCs), taken when the disease was refractory, from a patient treated with antithyroid drugs. The rearrangement links TRBV28 to TRBJ2-3; D unclear. This receptor was taken from a female donor with Graves disease. The CDR3 is CASSVGTDTQYF. CDR3 nucleotide sequence: TGTGCCAGCTCGGTTGGCACAGATACGCAGTATTTT.